The 30 T cell receptor beta chains below come from one sample, sequenced in a study of T cells in localized non-small cell lung cancer. Sequencing was performed with immunoSEQ multiplex PCR; in TCRdb, only in-frame clones are kept and a portion is missing. Of 45,000 to 70,000 clones listed, 86% were seen once; the top ten hold approximately 5.2%. The sequenced sample was peripheral blood, obtained before any cancer treatment. The receptor set was obtained from a woman aged 35 to 70 with stage I lung adenocarcinoma.

The chain joins TRBV5-1 to TRBJ1-6; 11 bases are a match to TRBD1. V lost 4 bases and J lost 10; bases outside the gene matches: 7. Germline lookup yields CDR1 SGHRS and CDR2 YFSETQ. This CDR3 is built from 15 residues. The CDR3 coding sequence is TGCGCCAGCAGCCCCTTGGGACAGGGGGAATCACCCCTCCACTTT. Its protein is CASSPLGQGESPLHF.

CDR3 in amino acids: CASSPRTLSSYNEQFF. In DNA form, the CDR3 reads TGTGCCAGCAGTCCCAGAACCCTGAGCTCCTACAATGAGCAGTTCTTC. The chain carries TRBV28 and TRBJ2-1; D is ambiguous. Trimming removed 5 bases from V and 0 bases from J, with 14 bases in between. Germline values: CDR1 MDHEN, CDR2 SYDVKM. The CDR3 has 16 residues.

V gene TRBV7-2 combines with J gene TRBJ2-2; 8 nucleotides match TRBD1. This CDR3 contains 15 residues. The germline CDR1 and CDR2 sequences are SGHTA and FQGNSA. V lost 5 bases and J lost 0; bases outside the gene matches: 2. The CDR3 DNA reads TGTGCCAGCAGCCGACAGGGGACGAACACCGGGGAGCTGTTTTTT. Its protein is CASSRQGTNTGELFF.

This clone was recorded a few times. The chain employs TRBV2 and TRBJ2-7; TRBD2 might be the D (6 bases). Trimming cost V 7 bases and J 2 bases, with 9 bases left between them. CDR3 length equals 12 residues. The germline gives CDR1 SNHLY, CDR2 FYNNEI. The CDR3 DNA sequence: TGTGCCAGCATAGGCGGGGCCTACGAGCAGTACTTC. It yields the protein CASIGGAYEQYF.

This chain connects TRBV6-5 to TRBJ2-1; no firm D call. CDR1 and CDR2 (germline): MNHEY, SVGAGI. CDR3 length: 15 residues. V was clipped by 4 bases and J by 5 bases, with 15 bases between them. The CDR3 DNA reads TGTGCCAGCAGTTCCCGAAAGGTAGACCACAATGAGCAGTTCTTC. It translates to CASSSRKVDHNEQFF.

This chain connects TRBV6-5 to TRBJ1-4; 8 bases are a match to TRBD1. The CDR3 is 14 amino acids. Trimming took 4 bases from V and 8 from J; bases not matched to a gene: 6. Germline values: CDR1 MNHEY, CDR2 SVGAGI. The CDR3 DNA sequence: TGTGCCAGCAGTTCGACAGGGGTATACGAAAAACTGTTTTTT. Its translation is CASSSTGVYEKLFF.

This clone occurred once. The genes are TRBV5-4 and TRBJ1-1; no firm D call. CDR3 length: 13 residues. Germline CDR1 reads SGHNT; CDR2 reads YYREEE (reference sequence). The V end lost 0 bases, the J end lost 2 bases, and 5 bases lay between the germline ends. In nucleotides, the CDR3 is TGTGCCAGCAGCTTGGACAGCAACACTGAAGCTTTCTTT. It translates to CASSLDSNTEAFF.

This chain connects TRBV4-3 to TRBJ2-1; D remains ambiguous. V gave up 0 bases and J gave up 15 bases, with 15 bases separating them. The CDR3 sequence is 13 residues long. The germline gives CDR1 LGHNA, CDR2 YSLEER. The CDR3 protein is CASSQDDGRPRFF. Written as DNA, the CDR3 is TGCGCCAGCAGCCAAGACGACGGACGGCCACGGTTCTTC.

V is TRBV7-3 and J is TRBJ2-5; D might be TRBD2 (5 bases). CDR3 length: 15 amino acids. The V gene lost 5 bases and the J gene lost 7 bases, with 20 bases spanning the gap. CDR1 is SGHTA, CDR2 FQGTGA, per germline. The CDR3 region has the DNA TGTGCCAGCAGCGAGCGTTTTGGGCCAGCGGTGACCCAGTACTTC. This gives the protein CASSERFGPAVTQYF.

CDR3 residues: CASSSNLRDRPNSPLHF. CDR3 nucleotide sequence: TGCGCCAGCAGCTCCAACCTCCGGGACAGGCCTAATTCACCCCTCCACTTT. The chain recombines TRBV5-1 with TRBJ1-6, with 8 bases that match TRBD1. The V and J ends lost 3 bases and 6 bases, in that order; junction bases with no gene match: 11. The germline CDR1 and CDR2 sequences are SGHRS and YFSETQ. The CDR3 length is 17 residues. Full variable domain (missing parts from reference TRBV5-1 and TRBJ1-6): KAGVTQTPRYLIKTRGQQVTLSCSPISGHRSVSWYQQTPGQGLQFLFEYFSETQRNKGNFPGRFSGRQFSNSRSEMNVSTLELGDSALYLCASSSNLRDRPNSPLHFGNGTRLTVT.

The chain is built from TRBV7-2 and TRBJ2-7; 12 bases line up with TRBD2. V was pared by 5 bases and J by 2 bases, with 4 bases of the junction left unmatched. Per germline, CDR1 SGHTA and CDR2 FQGNSA. This CDR3 has 15 amino acids. This chain's CDR3 is CASSPLAGGPYEQYF. The CDR3 bases are TGTGCCAGCAGCCCCCTAGCGGGGGGGCCCTACGAGCAGTACTTC.

The rearrangement uses TRBV29-1 and TRBJ2-7; possible D gene TRBD1, 5 bases. In germline, CDR1 is SQVTM, CDR2 ANQGSEA. Trimming left V 5 bases short and J 4 bases short, with 15 bases between. The length of the CDR3 is 13 residues. CDR3 region: CSVLIITGYEQYF. For the CDR3, the DNA is TGCAGCGTTCTAATCATCACAGGTTACGAGCAGTACTTC.

The chain employs TRBV7-3 and TRBJ2-1; 7 bases are a match to TRBD2. There are 15 residues in the CDR3. Per germline, CDR1 SGHTA and CDR2 FQGTGA. The trim removed 5 bases at V and 1 base at J, leaving 5 bases unmatched. The CDR3, as DNA: TGTGCCAGCAGCCCCGGGACTAAGTCCTACAATGAGCAGTTCTTC. Its translation: CASSPGTKSYNEQFF. The full variable domain, in which reference TRBV7-3 and TRBJ2-1 provide the parts outside the CDR3, is GAGVSQTPSNKVTEKGKYVELRCDPISGHTALYWYRQSLGQGPEFLIYFQGTGAADDSGLPNDRFFAVRPEGSVSTLKIQRTERGDSAVYLCASSPGTKSYNEQFFGPGTRLTVL.

This clone was counted a single time. The rearrangement joins TRBV7-2 to TRBJ2-3, with 9 bases lining up with TRBD2. Germline CDR1 and CDR2: SGHTA and FQGNSA. The CDR3 runs 15 residues. V shed 6 bases, J shed 4 bases, and the junction held 8 bases outside the gene matches. The CDR3 here is CASSRSGGFADTQYF. DNA of the CDR3: TGTGCCAGCAGTCGAAGCGGGGGGTTCGCAGATACGCAGTATTTT.

The chain is built from TRBV5-1 and TRBJ2-7, with 8 positions matching TRBD1. The junction had 11 bases not matched to a gene; V was cut back by 4 bases and J by 5 bases. This CDR3 is 15 amino acids long. Germline V gives CDR1 SGHRS, CDR2 YFSETQ. The CDR3 nucleotides are TGCGCCAGCAGCCCCGGGCGGCGGACAGGGAACGAGCAGTACTTC. It encodes CASSPGRRTGNEQYF.

The chain carries TRBV5-6 and TRBJ2-5; no reliable D call. V was cut by 0 bases and J by 4 bases, with 7 bases left in between. This CDR3 has 13 amino acids. Germline CDR1 reads SGHDT; CDR2 reads YYEEEE. CDR3: CASSLGAGETQYF. In nucleotides, the CDR3 is TGTGCCAGCAGCTTGGGGGCCGGAGAGACCCAGTACTTC.

This chain uses TRBV7-9 with TRBJ2-2, with D possibly matching TRBD1 (6 bases). The germline V gene encodes CDR1 SEHNR and CDR2 FQNEAQ (reference sequence). The CDR3 extends over 14 amino acids. Trimming took 8 bases from V and 5 from J, leaving 15 bases between them. In DNA, the CDR3 is TGTGCCAGCTCTTTGGACAGTTTTACCGGGGAGCTGTTTTTT. It specifies CASSLDSFTGELFF.

V is TRBV6-5 and J is TRBJ1-2; no definite D call. The CDR3 runs to 12 residues. Germline CDR1 and CDR2: MNHEY and SVGAGI. The V gene lost 6 bases and the J gene lost 0 bases, with 5 bases spanning the gap. CDR3 residues: CASRPSNYGYTF. Here the CDR3 DNA reads TGTGCCAGCAGGCCGTCTAACTATGGCTACACCTTC.

This clone has only one observation. This CDR3 reads CASSPGTGDVGEQYF. CDR3 nucleotide sequence: TGTGCCAGCAGCCCAGGGACAGGGGATGTGGGGGAGCAGTACTTC. The chain carries TRBV11-2 and TRBJ2-7; TRBD1 agrees at 10 bases. The V gene end was trimmed by 5 bases and the J gene end by 7 bases; junction bases not matched to a gene: 11. Germline values: CDR1 SGHAT, CDR2 FQNNGV. The CDR3 runs to 15 residues.

The count of this clone is one. This chain uses TRBV30 with TRBJ1-2, with D possibly matching TRBD1 (6 bases). The CDR3 consists of 17 residues. V was cut by 3 bases and J by 1 base, with 21 bases left in between. Germline CDR1 and CDR2: GTSNPN and SVGIG (reference sequence). The CDR3 DNA is TGTGCCTGGAGCCACGACGGTTGGGGGGGGCTTAACTATGGCTACACCTTC. Its protein product is CAWSHDGWGGLNYGYTF.

V is TRBV5-1 and J is TRBJ2-7; possible D gene TRBD1, 5 bases. V was cut by 0 bases and J by 3 bases, with 13 bases left in between. There are 15 residues in the CDR3. Germline V lookup: CDR1 SGHRS, CDR2 YFSETQ. This CDR3 is CASSLGAGSGYEQYF. Written as DNA, the CDR3 is TGCGCCAGCAGCTTGGGGGCAGGGTCGGGCTACGAGCAGTACTTC. Combining the CDR3 with reference TRBV5-1 and TRBJ2-7 gives the whole variable domain KAGVTQTPRYLIKTRGQQVTLSCSPISGHRSVSWYQQTPGQGLQFLFEYFSETQRNKGNFPGRFSGRQFSNSRSEMNVSTLELGDSALYLCASSLGAGSGYEQYFGPGTRLTVT.

The chain links TRBV7-9 to TRBJ2-1; TRBD1 is a possible D gene (6 bases). The CDR3 is 14 amino acids. CDR1 and CDR2 from the germline V gene are SEHNR and FQNEAQ (reference sequence). Trimming took 1 base from V and 5 from J, leaving 9 bases between them. CDR3 in amino acids: CASSLGQVNNEQFF. The CDR3 DNA reads as TGTGCCAGCAGCTTAGGACAGGTTAACAATGAGCAGTTCTTC. The full variable domain, in which reference TRBV7-9 and TRBJ2-1 provide the parts outside the CDR3, is DTGVSQNPRHKITKRGQNVTFRCDPISEHNRLYWYRQTLGQGPEFLTYFQNEAQLEKSRLLSDRFSAERPKGSFSTLEIQRTEQGDSAMYLCASSLGQVNNEQFFGPGTRLTVL.

This chain uses TRBV30 with TRBJ1-5; D not resolved. This CDR3 comprises 16 residues. The germline gives CDR1 GTSNPN, CDR2 SVGIG (reference sequence). V was pared by 4 bases and J by 1 base, with 17 bases between. The CDR3 region has the DNA TGTGCCTGGACCCATTCACGGACCGGGAGCAATCAGCCCCAGCATTTT. Its protein product is CAWTHSRTGSNQPQHF.

This chain connects TRBV6-6 to TRBJ1-2, with TRBD1 matching over 7 bases. Germline V lookup: CDR1 MNHNY, CDR2 SVGAGI (reference sequence). The J segment lost 1 base and the V segment lost 6 bases, leaving 8 bases of the junction unmatched. This CDR3 region has 15 residues. CDR3: CASSPQGGFNYGYTF. DNA for the CDR3: TGTGCCAGCAGCCCCCAGGGGGGGTTTAACTATGGCTACACCTTC.

The chain carries TRBV5-1 and TRBJ2-7; TRBD1 aligns across 8 bases. Unmatched junction bases numbered 9, after V lost 5 bases and J lost 5 bases. Looked up from germline, CDR1 is SGHRS and CDR2 is YFSETQ. The CDR3 length is 14 residues. For the CDR3, the DNA is TGCGCCAGCAGTCCTAGACAGGGGAGCCACGAGCAGTACTTC. Protein product: CASSPRQGSHEQYF.

The V and J genes are TRBV14 and TRBJ2-5; maybe TRBD2 (5 bases). Germline CDR1 SGHDN, CDR2 FVKESK. The CDR3 has 13 amino acids. Trimming left V 2 bases short and J 5 bases short, with 9 bases between. DNA for the CDR3: TGTGCCAGCAGCCAATACCGCGGGGAGACCCAGTACTTC. This encodes CASSQYRGETQYF.

V is TRBV7-7 and J is TRBJ2-5, with D possibly TRBD2 on 6 matching bases. The V and J ends lost 5 bases and 5 bases respectively, with 18 bases between them. This CDR3 is built from 15 residues. CDR1 and CDR2 (germline): SSHAT, FNYEAQ (reference sequence). CDR3 residues: CASSPQKGTRETQYF. The CDR3 nucleotides are TGTGCCAGCAGCCCCCAAAAAGGGACTCGGGAGACCCAGTACTTC.

The chain carries TRBV5-6 and TRBJ2-6; D gene unclear. The CDR3 totals 13 residues. The V and J ends lost 0 bases and 2 bases respectively, with 0 bases between them. Germline V gives CDR1 SGHDT, CDR2 YYEEEE. The CDR3 spells CASSLAGANVLTF. The CDR3 DNA reads TGTGCCAGCAGCTTGGCTGGGGCCAACGTCCTGACTTTC.

The rearrangement joins TRBV19 to TRBJ2-7; tentative D call: TRBD1 (6 bases). V gave up 6 bases and J gave up 6 bases, with 21 bases separating them. From germline, CDR1 is LNHDA and CDR2 SQIVND (reference sequence). This CDR3 is 15 amino acids long. CDR3 sequence (DNA): TGTGCCAGTAGCGGCACAGGGAATAAGTATCGCGAGCAGTACTTC. Amino acid sequence: CASSGTGNKYREQYF.

The V call is TRBV10-3, the J call TRBJ1-4; D ambiguous. The V and J ends lost 3 bases and 4 bases respectively, with 9 bases between them. Germline CDR1 is ENHRY and CDR2 is SYGVKD. This CDR3 comprises 14 residues. The CDR3 sequence is CAISDGLDNEKLFF. DNA of the CDR3: TGTGCCATCAGTGATGGTTTGGATAATGAAAAACTGTTTTTT.